One and the same sample provided the 10 T cell receptor beta chains below, sequenced in a study of cytomegalovirus exposure and HLA in healthy donors. The PCR had 60 Vbeta and 13 Jbeta primers. TCRdb's copy holds only in-frame clones and misses some; the assay was immunoSEQ multiplex PCR. This sample has about 180,000 clones, with under 80% found just once. Material: PBMCs. These receptor sequences come from a human donor in good health.

V gene TRBV6-1 combines with J gene TRBJ2-5; D is unclear. This CDR3 is built from 13 residues. Trimming left V 4 bases short and J 5 bases short, with 11 bases between. CDR1 is MNHNS and CDR2 is SASEGT in the germline V gene. The CDR3 spells CASSVSSRETQYF. The CDR3 DNA follows: TGTGCCAGCAGTGTATCATCGAGGGAGACCCAGTACTTC.

The gene calls are TRBV29-1 and TRBJ2-1; 8 positions match TRBD2. Germline lookup yields CDR1 SQVTM and CDR2 ANQGSEA. Germline trimming cut 2 bases from V and 2 bases from J; bases unmatched to any gene: 5. The CDR3 spans 15 residues. The CDR3 spells CSVEPRRGAYNEQFF. In DNA, the CDR3 is TGCAGCGTTGAACCTCGGCGGGGGGCCTACAATGAGCAGTTCTTC.

This chain joins TRBV2 and TRBJ2-3, with 9 bases fitting TRBD2. Germline CDR1 reads SNHLY; CDR2 reads FYNNEI. Unmatched junction bases numbered 6, after V lost 1 base and J lost 4 bases. This CDR3 spans 16 amino acids. CDR3 amino acids: CASSEGSGGLPDTQYF. As DNA, the CDR3 is TGTGCCAGCAGTGAAGGAAGCGGGGGGCTCCCAGATACGCAGTATTTT.

V gene TRBV9 combines with J gene TRBJ2-1; 8 bases align to TRBD2. The CDR3 length is 15 residues. V lost 4 bases and J lost 6; bases outside the gene matches: 9. Germline V CDR1 and CDR2: SGDLS, YYNGEE. CDR3 sequence (DNA): TGTGCCAGCAGCCCAGTAGCGGGAAAGACCAATGAGCAGTTCTTC. It codes for CASSPVAGKTNEQFF.

This rearrangement joins TRBV19 to TRBJ1-1; D possibly corresponds to TRBD1 (6 bases). Trimming removed 5 bases at V and 5 bases at J, with 15 bases between. Germline loops: CDR1 LNHDA, CDR2 SQIVND (reference sequence). The length of the CDR3 is 14 residues. The DNA of the CDR3 is TGTGCCAGTAGTCGAGGGGGAGTCGGGACTGAAGCTTTCTTT. It encodes CASSRGGVGTEAFF.

The chain joins TRBV5-4 to TRBJ1-1; no reliable D call. The CDR3 extends over 14 amino acids. V shed 0 bases and J shed 0 bases, with 6 bases lying between them. CDR1 SGHNT and CDR2 YYREEE come from the germline V gene (reference sequence). CDR3 loop: CASSLDRVNTEAFF. The CDR3 DNA reads TGTGCCAGCAGCTTGGACAGAGTGAACACTGAAGCTTTCTTT.

The chain combines TRBV18 with TRBJ2-7; D might be TRBD2 (5 bases). V was cut by 4 bases and J by 4 bases, with 11 bases left in between. Germline V gene sequence: CDR1 KGHSH, CDR2 LQKENI. The CDR3 spans 13 residues. The CDR3, as DNA: TGTGCCAGCTCACTCCCCGGACTTTACGAGCAGTACTTC. It is translated as CASSLPGLYEQYF.

The CDR3 sequence: CASSPSRLAGSTDTQYF. CDR3 DNA: TGTGCCAGCAGCCCGAGCCGACTAGCGGGGAGCACAGATACGCAGTATTTT. The chain couples TRBV11-1 to TRBJ2-3; 11 nucleotides agree with TRBD2. The CDR3 contains 17 residues. The ends lost 5 bases at V and 0 bases at J; junction bases unmatched: 7. CDR1 SGHAT and CDR2 FQDESV come from the germline V gene (reference sequence).

The chain recombines TRBV9 with TRBJ1-6, with a weak D call TRBD1 (6 bases). Looked up from germline, CDR1 is SGDLS and CDR2 is YYNGEE. With 4 bases removed from V and 6 bases from J, the gap between germline ends came to 14 bases. CDR3 length: 15 residues. The CDR3: CASSSMGAGNSPLHF. The DNA of the CDR3 is TGTGCCAGCAGCTCCATGGGGGCAGGTAATTCACCCCTCCACTTT.

The chain joins TRBV5-1 to TRBJ2-5, with 14 bases fitting TRBD2. V trimming: 0 bases; J trimming: 12 bases; junction bases outside the gene matches: 4. Germline V gene lookup returns CDR1 SGHRS and CDR2 YFSETQ. This CDR3 has 14 residues. In DNA form, the CDR3 reads TGCGCCAGCAGCTTGGAGACTAGCGGGGGGGCTGAGTACTTC. Translation: CASSLETSGGAEYF.